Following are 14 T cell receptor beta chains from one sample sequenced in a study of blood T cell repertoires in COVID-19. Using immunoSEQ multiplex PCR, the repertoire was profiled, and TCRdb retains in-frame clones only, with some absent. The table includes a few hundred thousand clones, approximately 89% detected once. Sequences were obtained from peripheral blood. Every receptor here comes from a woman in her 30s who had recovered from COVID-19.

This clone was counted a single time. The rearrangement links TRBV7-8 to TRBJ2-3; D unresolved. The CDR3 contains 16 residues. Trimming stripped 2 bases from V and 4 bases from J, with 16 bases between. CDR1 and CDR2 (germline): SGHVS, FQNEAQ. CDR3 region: CASSLLGPTSADTQYF. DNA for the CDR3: TGTGCCAGCAGCTTATTAGGTCCAACCAGCGCAGATACGCAGTATTTT. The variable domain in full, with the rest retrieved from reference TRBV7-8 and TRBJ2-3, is GAGVSQSPRYKVAKRGQDVALRCDPISGHVSLFWYQQALGQGPEFLTYFQNEAQLDKSGLPSDRFFAERPEGSVSTLKIQRTQQEDSAVYLCASSLLGPTSADTQYFGPGTRLTVL.

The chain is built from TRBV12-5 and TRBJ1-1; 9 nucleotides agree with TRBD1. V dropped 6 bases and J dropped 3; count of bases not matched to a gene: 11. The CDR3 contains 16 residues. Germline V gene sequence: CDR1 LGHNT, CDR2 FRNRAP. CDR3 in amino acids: CASGRGGQGGDTEAFF. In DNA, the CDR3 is TGTGCTAGTGGACGGGGGGGACAGGGCGGAGACACTGAAGCTTTCTTT.

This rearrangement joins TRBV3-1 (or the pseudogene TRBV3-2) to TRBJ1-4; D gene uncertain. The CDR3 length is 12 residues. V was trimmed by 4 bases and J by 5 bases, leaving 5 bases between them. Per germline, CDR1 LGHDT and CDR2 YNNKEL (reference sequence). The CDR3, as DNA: TGTGCCAGCAGCCGTCAAAATGAAAAACTGTTTTTT. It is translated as CASSRQNEKLFF.

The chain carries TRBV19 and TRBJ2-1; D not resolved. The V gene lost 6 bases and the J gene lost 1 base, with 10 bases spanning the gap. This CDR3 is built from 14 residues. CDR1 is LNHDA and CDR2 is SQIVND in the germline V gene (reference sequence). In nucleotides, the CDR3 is TGTGCCAGTAGGGGCCCGCCGTCCTACAATGAGCAGTTCTTC. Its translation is CASRGPPSYNEQFF.

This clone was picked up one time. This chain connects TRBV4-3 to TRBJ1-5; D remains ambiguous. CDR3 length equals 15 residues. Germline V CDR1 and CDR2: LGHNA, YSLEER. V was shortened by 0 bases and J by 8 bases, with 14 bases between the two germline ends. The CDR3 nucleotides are TGCGCCAGCAGCCAAGATCTGTCAGGTTACGAGCCCCAGCATTTT. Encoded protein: CASSQDLSGYEPQHF.

In DNA, the CDR3 is TGTGCCAGCAGCTTAGTAAAAGATACGCAGTATTTT. It is translated as CASSLVKDTQYF. The chain joins TRBV7-2 to TRBJ2-3, with D hard to call. V lost 1 base to trimming and J lost 5 bases, with 4 bases between them. Germline V CDR1 and CDR2: SGHTA, FQGNSA. The CDR3 runs 12 residues.

The CDR3 region has the DNA TGTGCCATACGACAGGGGGCCACTAATGAAAAACTGTTTTTT. Residues: CAIRQGATNEKLFF. The rearrangement uses TRBV24-1 and TRBJ1-4; 10 bases line up with TRBD1. The junction had 4 bases not matched to a gene; V was cut back by 11 bases and J by 2 bases. The germline V gene has CDR1 KGHDR and CDR2 SFDVKD. The CDR3 contains 14 residues.

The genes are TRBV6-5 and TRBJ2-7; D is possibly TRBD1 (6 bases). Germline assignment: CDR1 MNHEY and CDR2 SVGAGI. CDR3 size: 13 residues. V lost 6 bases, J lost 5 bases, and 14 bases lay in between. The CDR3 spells CASRGQGFDEQYF. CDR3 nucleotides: TGTGCCAGCAGGGGGCAGGGGTTCGACGAGCAGTACTTC.

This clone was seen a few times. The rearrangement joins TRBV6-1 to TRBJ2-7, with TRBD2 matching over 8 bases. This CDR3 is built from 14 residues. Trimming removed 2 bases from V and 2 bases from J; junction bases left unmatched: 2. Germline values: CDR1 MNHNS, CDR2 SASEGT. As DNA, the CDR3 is TGTGCCAGCAGTGAAACGGGGGGGCCCTACGAGCAGTACTTC. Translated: CASSETGGPYEQYF.

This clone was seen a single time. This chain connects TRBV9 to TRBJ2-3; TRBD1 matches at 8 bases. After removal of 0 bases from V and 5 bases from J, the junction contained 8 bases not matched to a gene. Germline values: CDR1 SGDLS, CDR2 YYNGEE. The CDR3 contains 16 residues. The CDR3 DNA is TGTGCCAGCAGCGTAGGGGCAGGGGGCGTCTTAGATACGCAGTATTTT. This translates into CASSVGAGGVLDTQYF.

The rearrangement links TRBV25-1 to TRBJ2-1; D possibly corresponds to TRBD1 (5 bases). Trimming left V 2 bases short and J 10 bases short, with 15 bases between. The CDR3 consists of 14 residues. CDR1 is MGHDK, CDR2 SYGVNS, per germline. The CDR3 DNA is TGTGCCAGCAGTGAACAACAGGCGGCAAACGAGCAGTTCTTC. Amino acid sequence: CASSEQQAANEQFF.

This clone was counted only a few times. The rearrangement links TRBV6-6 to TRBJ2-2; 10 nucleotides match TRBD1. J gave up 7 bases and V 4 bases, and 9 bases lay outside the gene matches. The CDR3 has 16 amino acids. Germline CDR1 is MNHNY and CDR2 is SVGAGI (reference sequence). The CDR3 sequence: CASSSPGTGEGGELFF. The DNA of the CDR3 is TGTGCCAGCAGTTCACCCGGGACAGGGGAGGGCGGGGAGCTGTTTTTT.

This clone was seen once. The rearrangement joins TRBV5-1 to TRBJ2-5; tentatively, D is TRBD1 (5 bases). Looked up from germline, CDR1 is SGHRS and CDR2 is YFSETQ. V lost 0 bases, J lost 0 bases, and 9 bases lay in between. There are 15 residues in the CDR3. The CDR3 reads CASSLEYRYQETQYF. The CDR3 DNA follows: TGCGCCAGCAGCTTGGAGTACAGGTACCAAGAGACCCAGTACTTC.

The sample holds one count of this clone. The CDR3 coding sequence is TGTGCCACCAGCCGCCAGGGTCAAGAGGCCCAGCATTTT. This codes for CATSRQGQEAQHF. V and J are TRBV15 and TRBJ1-5, with a weak D call TRBD1 (5 bases). Per germline, CDR1 LNHNV and CDR2 YYDKDF (reference sequence). V shed 5 bases and J shed 11 bases, with 16 bases lying between them. The CDR3 runs 13 residues.